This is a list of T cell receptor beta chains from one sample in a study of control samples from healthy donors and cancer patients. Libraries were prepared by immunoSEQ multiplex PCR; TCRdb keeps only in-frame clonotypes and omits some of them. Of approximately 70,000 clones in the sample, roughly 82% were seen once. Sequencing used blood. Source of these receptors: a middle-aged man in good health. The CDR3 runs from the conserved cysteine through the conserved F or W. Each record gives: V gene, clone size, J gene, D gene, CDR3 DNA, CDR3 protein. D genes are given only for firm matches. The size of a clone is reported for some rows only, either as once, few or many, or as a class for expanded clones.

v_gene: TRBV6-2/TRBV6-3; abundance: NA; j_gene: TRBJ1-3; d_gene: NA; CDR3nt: TGTGCCAGCAGCCAGACCTTCTCTGGAAACACCATATATTTT; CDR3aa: CASSQTFSGNTIYF
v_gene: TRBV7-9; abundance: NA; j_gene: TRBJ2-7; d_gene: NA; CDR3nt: TGTGCCAGCAGCCACTACAATACCAGCTCCTACGAGCAGTACTTC; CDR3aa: CASSHYNTSSYEQYF
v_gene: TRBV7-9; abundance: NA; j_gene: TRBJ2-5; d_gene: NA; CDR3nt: TGTGCCAGCAGCTTAGTTGTGTTGGAGGAGACCCAGTACTTC; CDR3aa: CASSLVVLEETQYF
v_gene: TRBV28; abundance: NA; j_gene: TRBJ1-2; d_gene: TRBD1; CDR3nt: TGTGCCAGCAGTTCTGACAGGGCGGCTGGCTACACCTTC; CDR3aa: CASSSDRAAGYTF
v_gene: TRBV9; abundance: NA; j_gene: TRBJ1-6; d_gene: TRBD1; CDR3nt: TGTGCCAGCAGCCCCGATATTGGGACAGGGTCAGGTAGTTCACCCCTCCACTTT; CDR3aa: CASSPDIGTGSGSSPLHF
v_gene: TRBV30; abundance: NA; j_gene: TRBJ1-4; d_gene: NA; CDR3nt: TGTGCCTGGAGTGGGGACACTCATGAAAAACTGTTTTTT; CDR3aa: CAWSGDTHEKLFF
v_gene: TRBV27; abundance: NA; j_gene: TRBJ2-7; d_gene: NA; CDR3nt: TGTGCCGGCAGTTTGCCGGGGGCCTCCTACGAGCAGTACTTC; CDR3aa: CAGSLPGASYEQYF
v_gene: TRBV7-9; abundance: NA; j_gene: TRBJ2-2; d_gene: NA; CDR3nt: TGTGCCAGCAGCTTAGCGGGACCGCGGTCCGGGGAGCTGTTTTTT; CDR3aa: CASSLAGPRSGELFF
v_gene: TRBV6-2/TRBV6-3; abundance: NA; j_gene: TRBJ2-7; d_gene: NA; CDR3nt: TGTGCCAGCAGTTTTATTGGAGGGCCGAGCGCGCACGAGCAGTACTTC; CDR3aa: CASSFIGGPSAHEQYF
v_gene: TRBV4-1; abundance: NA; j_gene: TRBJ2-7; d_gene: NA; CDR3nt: TGCGCCAGCAGCCAAGGGGACGGGGTAGAGCAGTACTTC; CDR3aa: CASSQGDGVEQYF
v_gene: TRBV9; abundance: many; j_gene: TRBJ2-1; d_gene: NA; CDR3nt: TGTGCCAGCAGCGTAGAGGGCGGGATAGGTTCCTACAATGAGCAGTTCTTC; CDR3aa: CASSVEGGIGSYNEQFF
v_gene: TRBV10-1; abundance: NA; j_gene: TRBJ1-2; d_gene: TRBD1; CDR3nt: TGCGCCAGCAGTGGCAGGGGGAACTATGGCTACACCTTC; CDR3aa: CASSGRGNYGYTF
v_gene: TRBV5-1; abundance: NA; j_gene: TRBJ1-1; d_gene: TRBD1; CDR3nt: TGCGCCAGCTCGGACAGGGGTGGGATGAACACTGAAGCTTTCTTT; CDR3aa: CASSDRGGMNTEAFF
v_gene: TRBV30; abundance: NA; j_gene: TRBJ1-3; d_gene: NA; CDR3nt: TGTGCCTGGAAGGGCTCTGGAAACACCATATATTTT; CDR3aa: CAWKGSGNTIYF
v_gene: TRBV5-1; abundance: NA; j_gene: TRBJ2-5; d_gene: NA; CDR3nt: TGCGCCAGCAGTTCAGATGGGACAGAGACCCAGTACTTC; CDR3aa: CASSSDGTETQYF
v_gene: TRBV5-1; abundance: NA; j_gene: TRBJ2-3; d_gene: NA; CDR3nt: TGCGCCAGCAGCTTGGGCCGCACAGATACGCAGTATTTT; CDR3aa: CASSLGRTDTQYF
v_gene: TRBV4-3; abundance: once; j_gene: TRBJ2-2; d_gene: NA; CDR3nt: TGCGCCAGCAGCCAAGGGGTGGCAGGAAACACATCGAACACCGGGGAGCTGTTTTTT; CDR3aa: CASSQGVAGNTSNTGELFF
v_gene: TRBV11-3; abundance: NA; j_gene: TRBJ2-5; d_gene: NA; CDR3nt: TGTGCCAGCAGCTGGGGACGTAGCTCGGGGACCCAGTACTTC; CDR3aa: CASSWGRSSGTQYF
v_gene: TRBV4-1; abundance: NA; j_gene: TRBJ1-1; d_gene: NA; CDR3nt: TGCGCCAGCAGCACCTCCCACGACGGCACTGAAGCTTTCTTT; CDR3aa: CASSTSHDGTEAFF
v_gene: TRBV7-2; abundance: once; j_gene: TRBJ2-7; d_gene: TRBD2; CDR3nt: TGTGCCAGCAGCTTAGACGTAGCGGGAGGACGCGAGCAGTACTTC; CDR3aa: CASSLDVAGGREQYF
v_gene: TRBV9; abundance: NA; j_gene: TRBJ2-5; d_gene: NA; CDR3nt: TGTGCCAGCAGCGTAGGCCTGAGCCACATGGCGGAGACCCAGTACTTC; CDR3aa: CASSVGLSHMAETQYF
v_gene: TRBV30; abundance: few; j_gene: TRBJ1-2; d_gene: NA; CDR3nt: TGTGCCTCCTACATGGAGGGGGACTATGGCTACACCTTC; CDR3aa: CASYMEGDYGYTF
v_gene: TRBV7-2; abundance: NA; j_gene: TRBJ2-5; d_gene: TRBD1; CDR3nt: TGTGCCAGCGGACAGGGGGGGCTTCAGTACTTC; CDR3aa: CASGQGGLQYF
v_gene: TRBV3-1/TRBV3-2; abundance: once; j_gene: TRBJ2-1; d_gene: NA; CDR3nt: TGTGCCAGCAGCCAACGCCCCGGGGGCAATGAGCAGTTCTTC; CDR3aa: CASSQRPGGNEQFF
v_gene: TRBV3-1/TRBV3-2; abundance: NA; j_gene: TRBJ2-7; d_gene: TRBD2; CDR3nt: TGTGCCAGCAGCCCGACTAGCGGGAGTATCGTGAGGGTCTACGAGCAGTACTTC; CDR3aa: CASSPTSGSIVRVYEQYF
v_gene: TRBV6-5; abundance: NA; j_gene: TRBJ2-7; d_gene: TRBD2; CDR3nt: TGTGCCACCCCTCCCCAGCGGGAGACCTACGAGCAGTACTTC; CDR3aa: CATPPQRETYEQYF
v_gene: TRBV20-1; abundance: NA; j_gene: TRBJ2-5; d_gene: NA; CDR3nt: TGCAGTGCTTTGACACAAGAGACCCAGTACTTC; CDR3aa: CSALTQETQYF
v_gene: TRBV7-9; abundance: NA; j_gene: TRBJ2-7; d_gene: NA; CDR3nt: TGTGCCAGCAGCTTAGCTAGCGGCACCTACGAGCAGTACTTC; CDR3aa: CASSLASGTYEQYF
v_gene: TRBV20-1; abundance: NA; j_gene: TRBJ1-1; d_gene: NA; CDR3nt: TGCAGTGCTAGTTGGGGGGCCCGGAGGGGGAACACTGAAGCTTTCTTT; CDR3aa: CSASWGARRGNTEAFF
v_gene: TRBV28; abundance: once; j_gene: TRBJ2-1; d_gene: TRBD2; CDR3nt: TGTGCCAGCAGTTTATGGGGGGTGGGACTAGACGATGAGCAGTTCTTC; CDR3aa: CASSLWGVGLDDEQFF
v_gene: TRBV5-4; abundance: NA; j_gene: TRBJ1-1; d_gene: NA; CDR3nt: TGTGCCAGCAGCTTGGGGGGAGGAACTGAAGCTTTCTTT; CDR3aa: CASSLGGGTEAFF
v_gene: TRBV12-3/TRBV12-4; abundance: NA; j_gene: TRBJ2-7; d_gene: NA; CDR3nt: TGTGCCAGCAGTTTTTTAGGGTCCTACGAGCAGTACTTC; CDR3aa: CASSFLGSYEQYF
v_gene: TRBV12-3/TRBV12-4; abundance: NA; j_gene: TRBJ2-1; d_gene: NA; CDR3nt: TGTGCCAGCGGAACAGGGATAGGACATGAGCAGTTCTTC; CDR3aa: CASGTGIGHEQFF
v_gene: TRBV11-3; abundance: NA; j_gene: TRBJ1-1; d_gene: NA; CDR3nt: TGTGCCAGCAGCCTGAGAGAGACTGAAGCTTTCTTT; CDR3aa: CASSLRETEAFF
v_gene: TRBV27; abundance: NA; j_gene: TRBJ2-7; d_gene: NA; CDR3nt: TGTGCCAGCAGACCACAGCGGGCCACCTACGAGCAGTACTTC; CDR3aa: CASRPQRATYEQYF
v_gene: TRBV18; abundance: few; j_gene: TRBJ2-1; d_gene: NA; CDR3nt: TGTGCCAGCTCACCACCGGGGGCGCGGAGCTCCTACAATGAGCAGTTCTTC; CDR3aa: CASSPPGARSSYNEQFF
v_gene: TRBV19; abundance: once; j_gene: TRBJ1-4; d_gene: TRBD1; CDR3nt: TGTGCCAGTAGTACGCAGGGGGCCGGAACTAATGAAAAACTGTTTTTT; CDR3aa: CASSTQGAGTNEKLFF
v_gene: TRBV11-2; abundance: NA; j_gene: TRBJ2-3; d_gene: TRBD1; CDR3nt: TGTGCCAGCAGCTCTCCCAGACAGGGACCTAGCACAGATACGCAGTATTTT; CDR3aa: CASSSPRQGPSTDTQYF
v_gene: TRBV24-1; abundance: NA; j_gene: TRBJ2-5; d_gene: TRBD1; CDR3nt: TGTGCCACCAGTCCCGGGACAGGGGGCTTAGAGACCCAGTACTTC; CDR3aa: CATSPGTGGLETQYF
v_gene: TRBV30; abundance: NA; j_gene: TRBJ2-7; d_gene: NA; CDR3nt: TGTGCCTGGAGGGCAGGGAACTACGAGCAGTACTTC; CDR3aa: CAWRAGNYEQYF
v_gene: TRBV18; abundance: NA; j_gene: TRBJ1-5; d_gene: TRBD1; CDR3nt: TGTGCCAGCTCACCACCGAAGACAGGGCGGGGTCAGCCCCAGCATTTT; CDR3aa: CASSPPKTGRGQPQHF
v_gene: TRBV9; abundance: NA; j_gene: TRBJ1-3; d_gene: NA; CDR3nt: TGTGCCAGCAGCGTAGGAGGGGTTGGAAACACCATATATTTT; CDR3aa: CASSVGGVGNTIYF